This record looks at one TCR beta chain sequence and its context. The sample carries other DNA sequences with the same CDR3. The sample originates from a study of beta chain features in type 1 diabetes. Reverse transcribing all isolated RNA meant expressed TCRB transcripts were sequenced. Only in-frame clones appear in the TCRdb table, and some are missing; sequencing was by immunoSEQ multiplex PCR. This table has around 310,000 clones, 8% to 13% appearing once. Sequences were obtained from naive CD4+ T cells from blood. This sequence originates from a woman aged 25 to 39 in good health.

The chain's CDR3 is CASSVEVNTEAFF. In DNA form, the CDR3 reads TGTGCCAGCAGTGTAGAAGTGAACACTGAAGCTTTCTTT. V is TRBV2 and J is TRBJ1-1; D is unclear. This CDR3 is built from 13 residues. Germline values: CDR1 SNHLY, CDR2 FYNNEI. Trimming cost V 4 bases and J 0 bases, with 6 bases left between them.